The rows below give T cell receptor beta chains drawn from one sample of a study of OX40 agonist ivuxolimab in advanced cancers. Profiling relied on immunoSEQ multiplex PCR, and the TCRdb table lists in-frame clones only, not all of them. The sample lists tens of thousands of clones; 65% to 90% were seen once. The sample consisted of CD4+ or CD8+ T cells sorted from blood, taken in a trial of the OX40 agonist ivuxolimab. The receptors shown here come from an adult with an advanced solid tumor such as melanoma, head and neck, liver or kidney cancer. Each CDR3 is given with its conserved first and last residue. The order of the fields is D gene, J gene, V gene, clone size, CDR3 protein, CDR3 DNA. The D gene is left open where the match is weak. Clone size is not always given. Where it is, it says once, few, many or a class for expanded clones.

d_call: .; j_call: TRBJ2-1; v_call: TRBV6-1; clone_size: many; cdr3_aa: CATHTLYNEQFF; cdr3_nt: TGTGCCACACATACTCTTTACAATGAGCAGTTCTTC
d_call: .; j_call: TRBJ2-7; v_call: TRBV7-8; clone_size: .; cdr3_aa: CASSPFASYEQYF; cdr3_nt: TGTGCCAGCAGCCCATTTGCATCCTACGAGCAGTACTTC
d_call: .; j_call: TRBJ1-1; v_call: TRBV9; clone_size: .; cdr3_aa: CASSVHEEYTEAFF; cdr3_nt: TGTGCCAGCAGCGTACATGAGGAGTACACTGAAGCTTTCTTT
d_call: TRBD2; j_call: TRBJ2-1; v_call: TRBV7-9; clone_size: .; cdr3_aa: CASSLVLAGGDNEQFF; cdr3_nt: TGTGCCAGCAGCCTCGTACTAGCGGGAGGCGACAATGAGCAGTTCTTC
d_call: TRBD2; j_call: TRBJ2-3; v_call: TRBV6-1; clone_size: once; cdr3_aa: CASSDPGGGTDTQYF; cdr3_nt: TGTGCCAGCAGTGACCCGGGAGGTGGGACAGATACGCAGTATTTT
d_call: .; j_call: TRBJ1-2; v_call: TRBV10-2; clone_size: .; cdr3_aa: CASSESRQANYGYTF; cdr3_nt: TGCGCCAGCAGTGAGTCGAGACAAGCTAACTATGGCTACACCTTC
d_call: .; j_call: TRBJ2-7; v_call: TRBV28; clone_size: .; cdr3_aa: CASSLQTYEQYF; cdr3_nt: TGTGCCAGCAGTTTACAGACCTACGAGCAGTACTTC
d_call: .; j_call: TRBJ2-1; v_call: TRBV30; clone_size: .; cdr3_aa: CAWSVAYNEQFF; cdr3_nt: TGTGCCTGGAGTGTGGCCTACAATGAGCAGTTCTTC
d_call: .; j_call: TRBJ2-7; v_call: TRBV6-5; clone_size: few; cdr3_aa: CASSYGQFGEQYF; cdr3_nt: TGTGCCAGCAGTTACGGGCAATTTGGCGAGCAGTACTTC
d_call: .; j_call: TRBJ1-5; v_call: TRBV7-3; clone_size: .; cdr3_aa: CASSPRTVIQPQHF; cdr3_nt: TGTGCCAGCAGCCCCCGGACCGTAATCCAGCCCCAGCATTTT
d_call: TRBD2; j_call: TRBJ2-3; v_call: TRBV9; clone_size: .; cdr3_aa: CASTEAGAPLDTQYF; cdr3_nt: TGTGCCAGCACCGAAGCGGGAGCACCGCTTGATACGCAGTATTTT
d_call: .; j_call: TRBJ2-6; v_call: TRBV28; clone_size: .; cdr3_aa: CASSLEVNSGANVLTF; cdr3_nt: TGTGCCAGCAGTTTGGAAGTGAACTCTGGGGCCAACGTCCTGACTTTC
d_call: .; j_call: TRBJ2-7; v_call: TRBV11-2; clone_size: .; cdr3_aa: CASSLGGGYEQYF; cdr3_nt: TGTGCCAGCAGCTTAGGTGGTGGCTACGAGCAGTACTTC
d_call: .; j_call: TRBJ2-7; v_call: TRBV28; clone_size: few; cdr3_aa: CASSLIGQLYEQYF; cdr3_nt: TGTGCCAGCAGTTTAATAGGCCAGTTGTACGAGCAGTACTTC
d_call: TRBD2; j_call: TRBJ2-1; v_call: TRBV28; clone_size: .; cdr3_aa: CASSFGWLAGYNEQFF; cdr3_nt: TGTGCCAGCAGTTTCGGATGGCTAGCGGGCTACAATGAGCAGTTCTTC
d_call: TRBD2; j_call: TRBJ2-5; v_call: TRBV4-1; clone_size: .; cdr3_aa: CASSQFLAGANRYF; cdr3_nt: TGCGCCAGCAGCCAATTCCTAGCGGGGGCTAATCGGTACTTC
d_call: TRBD2; j_call: TRBJ2-7; v_call: TRBV30; clone_size: .; cdr3_aa: CAWSTGTNDEQYF; cdr3_nt: TGTGCCTGGAGTACCGGGACTAACGACGAGCAGTACTTC
d_call: .; j_call: TRBJ2-3; v_call: TRBV4-1; clone_size: once; cdr3_aa: CASSPGPQGTDTQYF; cdr3_nt: TGCGCCAGCAGCCCAGGGCCGCAGGGGACAGATACGCAGTATTTT
d_call: .; j_call: TRBJ2-3; v_call: TRBV7-9; clone_size: .; cdr3_aa: CASSLGTDTQYF; cdr3_nt: TGTGCCAGCAGCTTGGGCACAGATACGCAGTATTTT
d_call: TRBD1; j_call: TRBJ2-4; v_call: TRBV19; clone_size: once; cdr3_aa: CASSPPGTAGPRGFQYF; cdr3_nt: TGTGCCAGTAGTCCCCCCGGGACAGCAGGTCCAAGGGGTTTTCAGTACTTC
d_call: TRBD2; j_call: TRBJ2-3; v_call: TRBV2; clone_size: .; cdr3_aa: CASLRSYLRGASGQKGDTQYF; cdr3_nt: TGTGCCAGCCTTAGGTCGTATCTAAGAGGGGCTAGCGGGCAAAAGGGAGATACGCAGTATTTT
d_call: .; j_call: TRBJ2-7; v_call: TRBV29-1; clone_size: .; cdr3_aa: CSGKQGYEQYF; cdr3_nt: TGCAGCGGTAAGCAGGGATACGAGCAGTACTTC
d_call: .; j_call: TRBJ2-5; v_call: TRBV28; clone_size: .; cdr3_aa: CASSLGAYSQETQYF; cdr3_nt: TGTGCCAGCAGTTTGGGGGCTTATTCTCAAGAGACCCAGTACTTC
d_call: .; j_call: TRBJ2-1; v_call: TRBV5-1; clone_size: .; cdr3_aa: CASSFWAGSSYNEQFF; cdr3_nt: TGCGCCAGCAGCTTTTGGGCGGGGAGCTCCTACAATGAGCAGTTCTTC
d_call: .; j_call: TRBJ2-7; v_call: TRBV13; clone_size: .; cdr3_aa: CASSLRLHDAYEQYF; cdr3_nt: TGTGCCAGCAGCTTGAGACTACACGATGCTTACGAGCAGTACTTC
d_call: .; j_call: TRBJ1-1; v_call: TRBV28; clone_size: .; cdr3_aa: CASSPLRGGTEAFF; cdr3_nt: TGTGCCAGCAGTCCCCTCCGGGGCGGCACTGAAGCTTTCTTT
d_call: .; j_call: TRBJ2-1; v_call: TRBV14; clone_size: .; cdr3_aa: CASSQAEGWSYNEQFF; cdr3_nt: TGTGCCAGCAGCCAAGCAGAGGGATGGTCCTACAATGAGCAGTTCTTC
d_call: TRBD1; j_call: TRBJ1-4; v_call: TRBV28; clone_size: .; cdr3_aa: CASRNRQGTTNEKLFF; cdr3_nt: TGTGCCAGCAGAAACAGACAGGGGACAACTAATGAAAAACTGTTTTTT
d_call: .; j_call: TRBJ2-5; v_call: TRBV12-5; clone_size: .; cdr3_aa: CASGLGPRETQYF; cdr3_nt: TGTGCTAGTGGTCTGGGCCCACGCGAGACTCAGTACTTC
d_call: .; j_call: TRBJ1-3; v_call: TRBV5-1; clone_size: once; cdr3_aa: CASSDSGVSGNTIYF; cdr3_nt: TGCGCCAGCAGCGATTCAGGGGTCTCTGGAAACACCATATATTTT
d_call: .; j_call: TRBJ2-7; v_call: TRBV4-1; clone_size: .; cdr3_aa: CASSQTGDLQYF; cdr3_nt: TGCGCCAGCAGCCAAACAGGGGACTTGCAGTACTTC
d_call: .; j_call: TRBJ2-5; v_call: TRBV7-6; clone_size: .; cdr3_aa: CASSLRSGSVQETQYF; cdr3_nt: TGTGCCAGCAGCTTAAGGTCGGGGTCGGTTCAAGAGACCCAGTACTTC
d_call: .; j_call: TRBJ2-1; v_call: TRBV27; clone_size: .; cdr3_aa: CASSPIPGGRYSYNEQFF; cdr3_nt: TGTGCCAGCAGTCCAATTCCGGGGGGCCGATACTCCTACAATGAGCAGTTCTTC
d_call: .; j_call: TRBJ2-7; v_call: TRBV7-8; clone_size: .; cdr3_aa: CASTSTTTVGIEQYF; cdr3_nt: TGTGCCAGCACCTCTACAACGACCGTGGGGATCGAGCAGTACTTC
d_call: .; j_call: TRBJ2-2; v_call: TRBV7-2; clone_size: .; cdr3_aa: CASRKQDQTGELFF; cdr3_nt: TGTGCCAGCAGAAAACAGGATCAAACCGGGGAGCTGTTTTTT
d_call: .; j_call: TRBJ2-3; v_call: TRBV6-6; clone_size: .; cdr3_aa: CASSYDSPGTDTQYF; cdr3_nt: TGTGCCAGCAGTTACGACAGCCCTGGCACAGATACGCAGTATTTT
d_call: .; j_call: TRBJ2-7; v_call: TRBV11-3; clone_size: .; cdr3_aa: CASSFPLSSEQYF; cdr3_nt: TGTGCCAGCAGCTTTCCACTCTCGAGCGAGCAGTACTTC
d_call: .; j_call: TRBJ2-5; v_call: TRBV6-4; clone_size: once; cdr3_aa: CASSDTGEGTQYF; cdr3_nt: TGTGCCAGCAGTGACACCGGAGAAGGGACCCAGTACTTC
d_call: .; j_call: TRBJ2-1; v_call: TRBV5-6; clone_size: once; cdr3_aa: CASSLATEQFF; cdr3_nt: TGTGCCAGCAGCTTGGCGACTGAGCAGTTCTTC
d_call: .; j_call: TRBJ2-1; v_call: TRBV11-2; clone_size: medium-sized; cdr3_aa: CASSFTGTINEQFF; cdr3_nt: TGTGCCAGCAGCTTCACCGGGACAATAAATGAGCAGTTCTTC
d_call: TRBD1; j_call: TRBJ1-2; v_call: TRBV5-6; clone_size: .; cdr3_aa: CASSLGQGIEGYTF; cdr3_nt: TGTGCCAGCAGCTTGGGACAGGGGATAGAGGGCTACACCTTC
d_call: .; j_call: TRBJ2-5; v_call: TRBV13; clone_size: .; cdr3_aa: CASSLVGPRGETQYF; cdr3_nt: TGTGCCAGCAGCTTAGTTGGCCCAAGGGGCGAGACCCAGTACTTC
d_call: .; j_call: TRBJ1-5; v_call: TRBV28; clone_size: .; cdr3_aa: CASSPTGLNQPQHF; cdr3_nt: TGTGCCAGCAGCCCTACAGGTCTCAATCAGCCCCAGCATTTT
d_call: .; j_call: TRBJ1-2; v_call: TRBV5-1; clone_size: few; cdr3_aa: CASSLEEGGVYGYTF; cdr3_nt: TGCGCCAGCAGCTTGGAGGAAGGGGGAGTCTATGGCTACACCTTC
d_call: TRBD2; j_call: TRBJ2-1; v_call: TRBV6-1; clone_size: .; cdr3_aa: CASGTSGSDNEQFF; cdr3_nt: TGTGCCAGCGGGACTAGCGGGTCAGACAATGAGCAGTTCTTC
d_call: TRBD1; j_call: TRBJ1-4; v_call: TRBV9; clone_size: .; cdr3_aa: CASISRTGQGSQATNEKLFF; cdr3_nt: TGTGCCAGCATCTCAAGAACCGGACAGGGGAGTCAAGCAACTAATGAAAAACTGTTTTTT
d_call: .; j_call: TRBJ1-5; v_call: TRBV5-6; clone_size: .; cdr3_aa: CASSLGRLDQPQHF; cdr3_nt: TGTGCCAGCAGCTTAGGTCGATTGGATCAGCCCCAGCATTTT
d_call: TRBD2; j_call: TRBJ2-2; v_call: TRBV2; clone_size: few; cdr3_aa: CASSEEGLAIAGELFF; cdr3_nt: TGTGCCAGCAGTGAGGAGGGACTAGCCATTGCCGGGGAGCTGTTTTTT
d_call: .; j_call: TRBJ2-1; v_call: TRBV7-9; clone_size: few; cdr3_aa: CASSLTDEQFF; cdr3_nt: TGTGCCAGCAGCTTAACCGATGAGCAGTTCTTC
d_call: TRBD2; j_call: TRBJ2-7; v_call: TRBV5-1; clone_size: .; cdr3_aa: CASRGLGLAGVPSYEQYF; cdr3_nt: TGCGCCAGCAGAGGGTTAGGACTAGCGGGAGTACCATCGTACGAGCAGTACTTC
d_call: TRBD2; j_call: TRBJ2-5; v_call: TRBV5-5; clone_size: .; cdr3_aa: CASSMGGGFQETQYF; cdr3_nt: TGTGCCAGCAGCATGGGCGGGGGGTTCCAAGAGACCCAGTACTTC
d_call: .; j_call: TRBJ1-4; v_call: TRBV14; clone_size: once; cdr3_aa: CASSQYRNSEKLFF; cdr3_nt: TGTGCCAGCAGCCAATACAGGAATTCTGAAAAACTGTTTTTT
d_call: .; j_call: TRBJ2-3; v_call: TRBV28; clone_size: .; cdr3_aa: CASSFQPEGADTQYF; cdr3_nt: TGTGCCAGCAGTTTCCAACCCGAGGGTGCGGATACGCAGTATTTT
d_call: .; j_call: TRBJ2-7; v_call: TRBV11-3; clone_size: .; cdr3_aa: CASSLQFSYEQYF; cdr3_nt: TGTGCCAGCAGCTTGCAGTTCTCCTACGAGCAGTACTTC
d_call: .; j_call: TRBJ2-5; v_call: TRBV5-1; clone_size: once; cdr3_aa: CASSFGTSGTPRAQYF; cdr3_nt: TGCGCCAGCAGCTTTGGGACTTCCGGGACCCCGCGGGCCCAGTACTTC